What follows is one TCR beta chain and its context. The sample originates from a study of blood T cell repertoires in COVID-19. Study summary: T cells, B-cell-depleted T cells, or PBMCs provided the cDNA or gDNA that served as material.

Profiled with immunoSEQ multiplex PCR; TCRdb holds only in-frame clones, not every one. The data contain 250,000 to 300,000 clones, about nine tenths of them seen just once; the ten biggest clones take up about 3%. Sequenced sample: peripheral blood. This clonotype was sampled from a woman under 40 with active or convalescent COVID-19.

CDR3 region: CASSYSRTGYNSPLHF. As DNA, the CDR3 is TGTGCCAGCAGTTACTCAAGGACGGGGTATAATTCACCCCTCCACTTT. The rearrangement links TRBV6-5 to TRBJ1-6; D is ambiguous. The CDR3 contains 16 residues. CDR1 and CDR2 from the germline V gene are MNHEY and SVGAGI. With 0 bases removed from V and 4 bases from J, the gap between germline ends came to 10 bases.